This TCR beta chain came from a study of tumor and adjacent non-tumor tissue in lung cancer listed by TCRdb under 2018. Study-wide context: Patients with adenocarcinoma (approximately 13), squamous cell carcinoma (2) and small cell lung cancer (1) were included in the cohort. The approximately 15 enrolled patients, of whom around 10 were men and 5 were women, were aged roughly 30 to 85 years and were diagnosed with TNM stage I to III disease. Sequencing produced about 120,000,000 productive TCRbeta reads in total, an average of about 3.8 million reads per sample. Bulk TCRbeta repertoires were compared between lung tumor tissue and matched distant non-tumor lung tissue obtained from under 18 lung cancer patients. About 30 paired specimens, one tumor and one normal lung sample per patient, were profiled by TCRbeta CDR3 sequencing. Study-wide findings and limitations: TCR diversity (inverse Simpson) was significantly higher in tumor than in normal lung tissue (about 400 vs 180, P = 0.0075, Mann-Whitney U test). The sequencing platform is not named in the methods, and unique molecular identifiers are not mentioned. Younger patients had significantly higher TCR diversity, and higher tumor TCR diversity was associated with shorter overall and disease-free survival. The cohort had only roughly 14 patients, and the authors noted that larger samples and more detailed clinical data are needed. Because peripheral blood was not sequenced, the blood TCRbeta repertoires of the lung cancer patients in the study went unexamined. A significantly larger cumulative share of the repertoire was made up by the top 100 clones in normal lung than in tumor tissue.

Counting both end residues, the CDR3 totals 14 amino acids. Only CDR3 DNA is held: 42 bases, read in frame from base 1. Per the germline V gene, SQVTM is the CDR1 and ANQGSEA is the CDR2. RNA was extracted from bulk unsorted tissue and checked for quality with a NanoDrop ND-1000 and an Agilent 2100. For the normal lung samples, distant non-tumor tissue was collected more than 3 cm away from the tumor edge. Donors were newly diagnosed lung cancer patients admitted for thoracic surgery in China between August and November 2014, without prior chemotherapy. Patients who had received previous radiotherapy or chemotherapy, or who had another concurrent cancer, were excluded from the study. Surgical tissue pieces of about 1-2 cm3 were preserved in RNAlater solution and stored at -80 °C until use. The method was multiplex PCR. TCRdb records Illumina HiSeq 2500 as the sequencer. TCRbeta libraries were constructed through three rounds of nested PCR with primers (Table S4) according to protocols modified from ARM-PCR. Before sequencing, PCR products in the 200-500 bp range were cut out of the gel and cleaned up using the QIAquick gel extraction kit. From the authors' description of their analysis: Trimmomatic was used to clean the reads, FLASH merged the cleaned reads into complete CDR3 sequences, and MiTCR assigned the sequences to V(D)J germline segments. Clonal diversity was calculated as the inverse Simpson's index using VDJtools. A read counted as productive if the sequence was in-frame and lacked a premature stop codon. The public reads were run again by TCRdb, first through fastp at Q25 and then through MiXCR, and only productive beta chains were kept. A single entry per CDR3 protein holds the most common genes and DNA from its merged rows. The V and J calls were not made by the authors but by TCRdb's processing. This sample holds approximately 110,000 distinct CDR3 sequences; about 63% were observed only once. In total, the top ten clones hold under 20% of the sample.

Notes on this clonotype: Its antigen is currently not known. The conserved final phenylalanine or tryptophan is absent from the CDR3, which likely points to a read error.

The sequenced sample consisted of distant non-tumor lung tissue. The rearrangement combines TRBV29-1 with TRBJ2-1; the D gene is not confidently resolved. This TCR came from a man in his 60s with non-small cell lung cancer. For the CDR3, the sequence is CRVDLGVSYNEQFI. The nucleotides read TGCAGGGTTGATTTAGGAGTTAGCTACAATGAGCAGTTCATC.